This T cell receptor (beta chain) was sequenced during a study of PD-1 blockade in classical Hodgkin lymphoma. On the study more broadly: It was nivolumab at 3 mg/kg, given intravenously every 2 weeks, that patients received.

All trial patients relapsed after autologous stem cell transplantation. From germline, CDR1 is LNHDA and CDR2 SQIVND (reference sequence). V gave up 4 bases and J gave up 2 bases; unmatched junction bases: 5. The CDR3 is 15 amino acids. Study findings and constraints: Compared with baseline, CD4+ but not CD8+ TCR diversity had risen significantly by C4D1. Newly diagnosed patients had baseline TCR diversity that was reportedly lower than that of healthy donors. Patients with a complete response exhibited baseline diversity comparable to newly diagnosed patients.

Comment on this clone: Its antigen is unknown.

The assay was immunoSEQ multiplex PCR, and TCRdb's table has in-frame clones only and misses some. The repertoire holds about 98,000 clones, with approximately 92% as singletons. Sequencing was performed on peripheral blood mononuclear cells (PBMCs), taken at baseline. This TCR came from a human donor with classical Hodgkin lymphoma. The gene calls are TRBV19 and TRBJ2-7, with 10 nucleotides matching TRBD1. CDR3 DNA: TGTGCCAGTAGTACCGACAGGGGGCCTCCCTACGAGCAGTACTTC. Translated: CASSTDRGPPYEQYF.